The T cell receptor (beta chain) described here comes from a study of T cell clusters in autoimmune cytopenias. Some 39,000 genome equivalents of blood DNA were amplified for TRB. TRB rearrangements were amplified by touch-down multiplex PCR with mixed TRB-A/B primers. TCRdb processed the multiplex PCR reads again and assigns one entry to each CDR3 protein, with no DNA. This sample's clone table lists around 8,000 distinct CDR3 sequences. In germline, CDR1 is GTSNPN, CDR2 SVGIG (reference sequence). There are 12 residues in the CDR3. About this clonotype: Its antigen is unknown.

The study, taken as a whole, reports: Primary autoimmune cytopenia patients seemingly lacked the physiological T cell clusters found in healthy donors.

The chain combines TRBV30 with TRBJ2-2. This TCR derives from a human donor with an autoimmune cytopenia or autoimmune hepatitis (not recorded which). Sequences were obtained from peripheral blood. Here the CDR3 reads CAWMSRAGELFF.